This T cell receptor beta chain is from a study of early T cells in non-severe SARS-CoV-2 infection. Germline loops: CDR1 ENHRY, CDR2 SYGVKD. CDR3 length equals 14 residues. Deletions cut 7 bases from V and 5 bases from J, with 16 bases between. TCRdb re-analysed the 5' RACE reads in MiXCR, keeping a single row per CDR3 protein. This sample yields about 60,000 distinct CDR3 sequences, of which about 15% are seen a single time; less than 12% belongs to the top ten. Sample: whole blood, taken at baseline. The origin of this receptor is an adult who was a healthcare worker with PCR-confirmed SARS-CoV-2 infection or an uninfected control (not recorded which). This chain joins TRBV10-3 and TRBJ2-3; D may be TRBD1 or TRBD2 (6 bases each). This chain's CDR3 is CAINPGARGDTQYF. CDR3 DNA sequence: TGTGCCATCAATCCAGGGGCGCGGGGAGATACGCAGTATTTT.